This entry features one T cell receptor (beta chain) sequence. Its antigen is unknown. PCR used 60 Vbeta primers and 13 Jbeta primers. Clones were read by immunoSEQ multiplex PCR, and TCRdb kept only the in-frame ones, dropping some. The table lists some 140,000 clones, roughly 80% of them singletons. CDR3 size: 11 residues. Germline lookup yields CDR1 DFQATT and CDR2 SNEGSKA (reference sequence). The V end was cut by 5 bases, the J end by 6 bases, with 11 bases between. This record belongs to a study of cytomegalovirus exposure and HLA in healthy donors. Study observations and caveats: It was shown in a later analysis that HLA-associated TCR beta chains were more clonally expanded than other, equally common chains. Most TCR sequences proved rare, with some public TCRs found in many donors. Later on, a genetic analysis was performed. It linked a missense variant in DCLRE1C with V- and J-gene trimming of TCR beta. With high specificity and sensitivity, the classifier reportedly diagnosed cytomegalovirus status.

The sequence came from a young man in good health and CMV-seronegative. The chain employs TRBV20-1 and TRBJ2-7; no definite D call. The sample taken for sequencing was PBMCs. DNA for the CDR3: TGCAGTGCTCGCCCGGTGGTCGAGCAGTACTTC. Encoded protein: CSARPVVEQYF.